The 13 T cell receptor beta chains below all came from one sample that was sequenced in a study of T cell repertoires in cytomegalovirus infection (dated by TCRdb to between 2017 and 2020). This sample was sequenced with an Illumina HiSeq 1500. Starting from the raw public reads, TCRdb applied fastp trimming at Q25, assembled clones with MiXCR and retained in-frame beta chains. Rows with one shared CDR3 protein collapse into an entry with the most common genes and DNA. The sample table shows about 130,000 distinct CDR3 sequences, and less than 9.5% are seen once. The ten largest clones add up to over 9.5% of the sample. Material: PBMCs. All receptors come from a human donor in good health (CMV status not recorded). Some clones in this sample may be carry-over from other donors' samples.

This clonotype appeared many times. This chain links TRBV7-9 with TRBJ1-2; D unresolved. CDR1 is SEHNR and CDR2 is FQNEAQ in the germline V gene (reference sequence). Trimming cost V 3 bases and J 4 bases, with 3 bases left between them. The CDR3 extends over 11 amino acids. The CDR3 DNA follows: TGTGCCAGCAGCTTTGGCTATGGCTACACCTTC. Translation gives CASSFGYGYTF.

This clonotype occurred many times. The gene calls are TRBV4-2 and TRBJ1-1; D is perhaps TRBD1 (6 bases). V gave up 3 bases and J gave up 1 base, with 9 bases separating them. The CDR3 is 14 residues long. Germline loops: CDR1 LGHNA, CDR2 YNFKEQ. CDR3 region: CASSQPQGNTEAFF. CDR3 nucleotide sequence: TGTGCCAGCAGCCAGCCACAGGGGAACACTGAAGCTTTCTTT.

The table lists this clonotype with many counts. The J gene is TRBJ2-3, the V gene TRBV15; no firm D call. V lost 3 bases to trimming and J lost 2 bases, with 6 bases between them. Germline V gene lookup returns CDR1 LNHNV and CDR2 YYDKDF (reference sequence). The CDR3 extends over 13 amino acids. CDR3 loop: CATSRQLTDTQYF. The CDR3 nucleotides are TGTGCCACCAGCAGGCAGCTCACAGATACGCAGTATTTT.

This clonotype occurred many times. This chain joins TRBV19 and TRBJ2-7; D ambiguous. Germline V gives CDR1 LNHDA, CDR2 SQIVND (reference sequence). This CDR3 has 13 residues. V was trimmed by 2 bases and J by 3 bases, leaving 8 bases between them. DNA of the CDR3: TGTGCCAGTAGTATAACGGGCAGCTACGAGCAGTACTTC. Translated, it gives CASSITGSYEQYF. Together with reference TRBV19 and TRBJ2-7, the CDR3 gives the full variable domain: DGGITQSPKYLFRKEGQNVTLSCEQNLNHDAMYWYRQDPGQGLRLIYYSQIVNDFQKGDIAEGYSVSREKKESFPLTVTSAQKNPTAFYLCASSITGSYEQYFGPGTRLTVT.

This clonotype has a count of ten or more. The rearrangement links TRBV7-2 to TRBJ2-7; D is perhaps TRBD1 (7 bases). The CDR3 length is 14 residues. Germline CDR1 SGHTA, CDR2 FQGNSA. Trimming shortened V by 1 base and J by 3 bases, and 10 bases separated the two germline ends. CDR3 loop: CASSLGQGGYEQYF. The CDR3 bases are TGTGCCAGCAGCTTAGGGCAGGGGGGCTACGAGCAGTACTTC.

At least ten counts were recorded for this clonotype. The chain combines TRBV28 with TRBJ2-1; no clear D. Germline V lookup: CDR1 MDHEN, CDR2 SYDVKM. CDR3 size: 19 residues. With 5 bases removed from V and 0 bases from J, the gap between germline ends came to 23 bases. CDR3 in DNA: TGTGCCAGCAGTATACCGATTGTTTATAGTACCTTCTCCTACAATGAGCAGTTCTTC. Its translation is CASSIPIVYSTFSYNEQFF.

This clonotype was counted at least ten times. This sequence joins TRBV7-2 and TRBJ2-3, with TRBD2 matching over 12 bases. The V and J ends lost 5 bases and 6 bases, in that order; junction bases with no gene match: 12. This CDR3 comprises 17 residues. Germline V gene lookup returns CDR1 SGHTA and CDR2 FQGNSA. The CDR3 spells CASSRRGLAGGRDTQYF. The CDR3 DNA reads TGTGCCAGCAGCCGCAGGGGTCTAGCGGGGGGGCGGGATACGCAGTATTTT. The variable domain in full, completed from reference TRBV7-2 and TRBJ2-3, reads GAGVSQSPSNKVTEKGKDVELRCDPISGHTALYWYRQSLGQGLEFLIYFQGNSAPDKSGLPSDRFSAERTGGSVSTLTIQRTQQEDSAVYLCASSRRGLAGGRDTQYFGPGTRLTVL.

This clonotype was recorded many times. The V call is TRBV7-3, the J call TRBJ1-2; 9 nucleotides line up with TRBD1. With 4 bases clipped from V and 7 bases from J, the junction kept 7 bases outside the gene matches. Per the germline V gene, CDR1 is SGHTA and CDR2 is FQGTGA. This CDR3 is 14 amino acids long. The CDR3 reads CASSSPGQGSGYTF. The CDR3 DNA sequence: TGTGCCAGCAGCTCTCCGGGACAGGGATCTGGCTACACCTTC.

This clonotype has a handful of counts. The genes are TRBV3-1 and TRBJ1-2; D gene ambiguous. Germline CDR1 and CDR2: LGHDT and YNNKEL (reference sequence). The V end lost 0 bases, the J end lost 4 bases, and 12 bases lay between the germline ends. The CDR3 spans 15 residues. This chain's CDR3 is CASSQDGVRGYGYTF. The CDR3 bases are TGTGCCAGCAGCCAAGATGGAGTCCGGGGCTATGGCTACACCTTC. Based on the CDR3 plus reference TRBV3-1 and TRBJ1-2, the full variable domain is DTAVSQTPKYLVTQMGNDKSIKCEQNLGHDTMYWYKQDSKKFLKIMFSYNNKELIINETVPNRFSPKSPDKAHLNLHINSLELGDSAVYFCASSQDGVRGYGYTFGSGTRLTVV.

This clonotype was seen a handful of times. The chain recombines TRBV7-2 with TRBJ2-3, with 8 bases matching TRBD2. Germline V gives CDR1 SGHTA, CDR2 FQGNSA. The CDR3 sequence is 15 residues long. The junction had 4 bases not matched to a gene; V was cut back by 3 bases and J by 2 bases. DNA of the CDR3: TGTGCCAGCAGCTTCGGCGGGGGGCCCACAGATACGCAGTATTTT. This codes for CASSFGGGPTDTQYF.

The V call is TRBV7-9, the J call TRBJ1-1; no clear D. Trimming shortened V by 5 bases and J by 1 base, and 14 bases separated the two germline ends. The CDR3 has 15 residues. Germline V lookup: CDR1 SEHNR, CDR2 FQNEAQ (reference sequence). Here the CDR3 reads CASSPIKDSNTEAFF. CDR3 DNA sequence: TGTGCCAGCAGCCCTATCAAGGACTCGAACACTGAAGCTTTCTTT.

Comments on this clonotype: Without the conserved terminal phenylalanine or tryptophan, this CDR3 likely stems from a read error. V usage is TRBV6-1 and J usage is TRBJ2-4, with D tentatively TRBD2 (6 bases). This CDR3 spans 15 amino acids. Trimming removed 1 base at V and 8 bases at J, with 15 bases between. Germline CDR1 reads MNHNS; CDR2 reads SASEGT. The CDR3 nucleotides read TGTGCCAGCAGTGAAGGCGCGGCGGAGGGTCACATTCAGTACTCC. Translation: CASSEGAAEGHIQYS.

This clonotype was detected ten times or more. The chain employs TRBV20-1 and TRBJ1-6; perhaps TRBD1 as D (5 bases). The CDR3 has 16 residues. The V end was cut by 3 bases, the J end by 2 bases, with 14 bases between. Germline lookup yields CDR1 DFQATT and CDR2 SNEGSKA (reference sequence). The CDR3 region has the DNA TGCAGTGCTAGTCAGACAGCTGGCCCCTATAATTCACCCCTCCACTTT. It codes for CSASQTAGPYNSPLHF.